This T cell receptor beta chain was documented in a study of blood T cells in healthy people across ages. This CDR3 contains 15 residues. Germline lookup yields CDR1 SEHNR and CDR2 FQNEAQ (reference sequence). Combining a sample-barcoded 5' primer with a J-beta primer mix, a second PCR ran for about 7 to 11 cycles. Sequencing recovered at least 3 million CDR3-containing paired-end reads from each sample. MiXCR, applied by TCRdb to the 5' RACE reads, yields one record per CDR3 protein. This table holds fewer than 1,200,000 distinct CDR3 sequences, approximately 25% found once. This same sample was also part of a study on T cells of mothers and their children. From that study: In this cohort, donors were three healthy Caucasian mothers plus their six children. With the M1S primer of the second PCR, sample barcodes and 2-4 random nucleotides were added.

V is TRBV7-9 and J is TRBJ2-5, with TRBD2 matching over 8 bases. The assigned J gene may be wrong: the sequence end matches TRBJ2-1 better. The sequence was obtained from a girl aged 2-10 years in good health. Sequenced material: blood. In DNA, the CDR3 is TGTGCCAGCAGCCAGGAACTAGCGGCCCCCAATGAGCAGTTCTTC. Protein product: CASSQELAAPNEQFF.